The present entry profiles one T cell receptor (beta chain) with its context. CDR1 is SNHLY, CDR2 FYNNEI, per germline. This CDR3 has 14 residues. J was trimmed by 1 base and V by 2 bases; bases with no gene match: 1. These data originate in a study of blood T cell repertoires in COVID-19. Study-level information: Samples taken during acute and convalescent COVID-19 were collected in the United States, Italy and Spain. T cells, B-cell-depleted T cells, or PBMCs provided the cDNA or gDNA that served as material.

In the original analysis: It was from reference gene primer amplification that nucleated cell counts were estimated. Generated by immunoSEQ multiplex PCR, the TCRdb table keeps only in-frame clones and is missing some. The V and J calls and the clone size are those of that table, but D and trimming were determined from the DNA. The repertoire holds 200,000 to 250,000 clones, with roughly 85% as singletons. The source is a man between 50 and 59 years old with COVID-19, enrolled during active disease. Sequenced sample: peripheral blood. The chain links TRBV2 to TRBJ1-1, with 7 bases matching TRBD1. CDR3 DNA: TGTGCCAGCAGTGAAAGGACAGGGAACACTGAAGCTTTCTTT. Translating gives CASSERTGNTEAFF.